Detailed here is one T cell receptor (beta chain). Antigen specificity is unknown. Here immunoSEQ multiplex PCR was the method, and the copy in TCRdb shows in-frame clones only, minus some. The table records roughly 400,000 clones, around 93% of them present only once. This entry comes from a study of Ad26.COV2.S vaccination and SARS-CoV-2 variants. Study background: Donor was assigned to the Ad26.COV2.S arm of trial COV1001. Study-level results: Following vaccination, spike-specific CD8+ and CD4+ T cell responses reportedly exhibited substantial breadth.

Germline loops: CDR1 GTSNPN, CDR2 SVGIG (reference sequence). The CDR3 totals 14 residues. Trimming shortened V by 5 bases and J by 1 base, and 13 bases separated the two germline ends. The sample's treatment: over 15 received Ad26.COV2.S at low or high dose, single or two shots; about 5 received placebo; per-sample allocation not given. After the first vaccine or placebo injection, samples were drawn on day 63. V and J are TRBV30 and TRBJ2-3, with D unresolved. The TCR originated in a person aged 18-60 years who received the Ad26.COV2.S COVID-19 vaccine or a placebo. Here the sequenced sample was peripheral blood, taken in a trial of Ad26.COV2.S vaccine versus placebo. The CDR3 sequence is CAWGRRRGTDTQYF. In DNA, the CDR3 is TGTGCCTGGGGACGTCGGAGAGGCACAGATACGCAGTATTTT.